These 22 T cell receptor beta chains were sequenced from one sample in a study of cytomegalovirus exposure and HLA in healthy donors. PCR was performed using 60 Vbeta and 13 Jbeta primers. The repertoire was sequenced with immunoSEQ multiplex PCR; TCRdb's copy has only in-frame clones and lacks some. The listing contains some 46,000 clones. The sequencing sample was made of PBMCs. The receptors here all came from a woman aged 25 to 39 in good health and CMV-seronegative.

V usage is TRBV2 and J usage is TRBJ2-7, with 10 positions matching TRBD2. V was clipped by 6 bases and J by 4 bases; unmatched bases: 12. Looked up from germline, CDR1 is SNHLY and CDR2 is FYNNEI. CDR3 length equals 16 residues. The CDR3 nucleotides are TGTGCCAGCAGGGGAAGGTACCTAGCGGGAGCGTACGAGCAGTACTTC. As protein: CASRGRYLAGAYEQYF.

The rearrangement uses TRBV29-1 and TRBJ2-1, with 11 bases lining up with TRBD2. Germline CDR1 reads SQVTM; CDR2 reads ANQGSEA. The CDR3 contains 16 residues. V was clipped by 3 bases and J by 7 bases; unmatched bases: 11. Here the CDR3 reads CSVDGKLAGALNEQFF. For the CDR3, the DNA is TGCAGCGTTGATGGAAAACTAGCGGGGGCCCTAAATGAGCAGTTCTTC.

CDR3 nucleotide sequence: TGCAGCGTTGAAGATAGGGTCGGGGGGAGAACTGAAGCTTTCTTT. It specifies CSVEDRVGGRTEAFF. The rearrangement joins TRBV29-1 to TRBJ1-1, with a weak D call TRBD1 (5 bases). Germline CDR1 SQVTM, CDR2 ANQGSEA. The V and J ends lost 0 bases and 5 bases respectively, with 16 bases between them. There are 15 residues in the CDR3.

The chain combines TRBV9 with TRBJ1-2, with 7 bases matching TRBD1. Trimming took 0 bases from V and 5 from J; bases not matched to a gene: 10. The CDR3 runs 16 residues. Germline V CDR1 and CDR2: SGDLS, YYNGEE. CDR3 sequence (DNA): TGTGCCAGCAGCGTAGATTTAAGGACAGGAGGTTATGGCTACACCTTC. As protein: CASSVDLRTGGYGYTF.

V usage is TRBV9 and J usage is TRBJ2-7, with a possible D match to TRBD2 (6 bases). The V and J ends lost 4 bases and 0 bases respectively, with 14 bases between them. The CDR3 spans 15 residues. Looked up from germline, CDR1 is SGDLS and CDR2 is YYNGEE. The CDR3: CASSPRAGSSYEQYF. CDR3 bases: TGTGCCAGCAGCCCCCGCGCGGGAAGCTCCTACGAGCAGTACTTC.

The rearrangement links TRBV28 to TRBJ2-7, with D uncertain. The germline V gene has CDR1 MDHEN and CDR2 SYDVKM. This CDR3 comprises 12 residues. V lost 2 bases and J lost 4, with 6 bases in between. CDR3 DNA: TGTGCCAGCAGTTTAAGCATGTACGAGCAGTACTTC. Protein sequence: CASSLSMYEQYF.

The rearrangement joins TRBV28 to TRBJ2-3; 12 positions agree with TRBD2. Germline V gene sequence: CDR1 MDHEN, CDR2 SYDVKM. CDR3 length: 19 amino acids. With V trimmed by 6 bases and J by 4 bases, 17 bases remained unmatched. The CDR3 reads CASSSPGLAGRILPDTQYF. CDR3 bases: TGTGCCAGCAGCTCTCCGGGACTAGCGGGCCGAATCCTCCCAGATACGCAGTATTTT.

J is TRBJ2-1 and V is TRBV6-5; 16 bases align to TRBD2. The V gene's germline CDR1 is MNHEY and CDR2 SVGAGI. The CDR3 is 15 residues long. The V and J ends lost 6 bases and 10 bases, in that order; junction bases with no gene match: 6. The CDR3 nucleotides are TGTGCCAGCAGCGGGACTAGCGGGAGGGCGGCAGAGCAGTTCTTC. Protein product: CASSGTSGRAAEQFF.

V usage is TRBV30 and J usage is TRBJ1-1, with no clear D. CDR3 length: 14 amino acids. The V gene's germline CDR1 is GTSNPN and CDR2 SVGIG (reference sequence). Trimming cost V 0 bases and J 1 base, with 9 bases left between them. The CDR3 loop is CAWSVQTKNTEAFF. For the CDR3, the DNA is TGTGCCTGGAGTGTACAGACCAAGAACACTGAAGCTTTCTTT.

This chain links TRBV4-1 with TRBJ2-7, with 11 bases that match TRBD2. This CDR3 comprises 18 residues. The V and J ends lost 1 base and 2 bases, in that order; junction bases with no gene match: 10. The germline V gene has CDR1 MGHRA and CDR2 YSYEKL. Here the CDR3 DNA reads TGCGCCAGCAGCCAAGGCCTTCTAGCGGGAGGCCCCGCCTACGAGCAGTACTTC. Its protein is CASSQGLLAGGPAYEQYF.

The chain recombines TRBV30 with TRBJ1-2; the match to TRBD1 covers 7 bases. Germline V gene data show CDR1 as GTSNPN and CDR2 as SVGIG (reference sequence). The trim removed 5 bases at V and 4 bases at J, leaving 13 bases unmatched. The CDR3 contains 15 residues. CDR3 bases: TGTGCCTGGGGGCCACCGGACAGGAGATTCTATGGCTACACCTTC. Amino acids: CAWGPPDRRFYGYTF. The full variable domain, in which reference TRBV30 and TRBJ1-2 provide the parts outside the CDR3, is SQTIHQWPATLVQPVGSPLSLECTVEGTSNPNLYWYRQAAGRGLQLLFYSVGIGQISSEVPQNLSASRPQDRQFILSSKKLLLSDSGFYLCAWGPPDRRFYGYTFGSGTRLTVV.

The chain combines TRBV11-3 with TRBJ1-3, with no clear D. V was clipped by 3 bases and J by 0 bases, with 6 bases between them. Germline loops: CDR1 SGHNT, CDR2 YENEEA. This CDR3 is 14 amino acids long. In DNA form, the CDR3 reads TGTGCCAGCAGCTTTGTCAGCTCTGGAAACACCATATATTTT. It translates to CASSFVSSGNTIYF.

CDR3 loop: CASSLGSGAYNEQFF. For the CDR3, the DNA is TGCGCCAGCAGCTTGGGAAGCGGGGCCTACAATGAGCAGTTCTTC. The chain links TRBV5-1 to TRBJ2-1; 7 bases line up with TRBD2. Trimming cost V 0 bases and J 2 bases; bases outside gene matches: 2. The CDR3 runs 15 residues. Germline CDR1 is SGHRS and CDR2 is YFSETQ. The variable domain in full, completed from reference TRBV5-1 and TRBJ2-1, reads KAGVTQTPRYLIKTRGQQVTLSCSPISGHRSVSWYQQTPGQGLQFLFEYFSETQRNKGNFPGRFSGRQFSNSRSEMNVSTLELGDSALYLCASSLGSGAYNEQFFGPGTRLTVL.

This chain joins TRBV19 and TRBJ2-7; the D gene is possibly TRBD1 (6 bases). Trimming pared 1 base from V and 2 bases from J, leaving 12 bases between. The germline V gene has CDR1 LNHDA and CDR2 SQIVND (reference sequence). The CDR3 runs to 15 residues. The CDR3 protein is CASSIGGEGAYEQYF. CDR3 in DNA: TGTGCCAGTAGTATAGGTGGCGAGGGGGCCTACGAGCAGTACTTC.

V gene TRBV7-8 combines with J gene TRBJ1-1, with D maybe TRBD1 (5 bases). CDR1 and CDR2 from the germline V gene are SGHVS and FQNEAQ. V was shortened by 7 bases and J by 0 bases, with 15 bases between the two germline ends. This CDR3 contains 15 residues. The CDR3 protein is CASTLGGAMNTEAFF. CDR3 DNA sequence: TGTGCCAGCACCTTGGGGGGAGCCATGAACACTGAAGCTTTCTTT.

The chain is built from TRBV9 and TRBJ2-2; 9 nucleotides align to TRBD1. Trimming at V came to 0 bases and at J to 4 bases, leaving 4 bases not matched to a gene. Looked up from germline, CDR1 is SGDLS and CDR2 is YYNGEE. The CDR3 totals 16 residues. The CDR3 reads CASSVGGTGFTGELFF. CDR3 sequence (DNA): TGTGCCAGCAGCGTAGGGGGGACAGGGTTCACCGGGGAGCTGTTTTTT. The whole variable domain, filled in from reference TRBV9 and TRBJ2-2, reads DSGVTQTPKHLITATGQRVTLRCSPRSGDLSVYWYQQSLDQGLQFLIQYYNGEERAKGNILERFSAQQFPDLHSELNLSSLELGDSALYFCASSVGGTGFTGELFFGEGSRLTVL.

The genes are TRBV19 and TRBJ2-7; D is perhaps TRBD2 (6 bases). V dropped 5 bases and J dropped 9 bases, with 14 bases sitting between them. The CDR3 sequence is 12 residues long. The germline gives CDR1 LNHDA, CDR2 SQIVND (reference sequence). The DNA of the CDR3 is TGTGCCAGTAGTCCCGGAGGGTGGGTGCAGTACTTC. Amino acids: CASSPGGWVQYF.

The V call is TRBV6-5, the J call TRBJ1-1; 9 bases align to TRBD1. V gave up 8 bases and J gave up 1 base; unmatched junction bases: 8. CDR1 and CDR2 from the germline V gene are MNHEY and SVGAGI. The CDR3 totals 15 residues. Here the CDR3 reads CASLGTGRRNTEAFF. The CDR3 region has the DNA TGTGCCAGCCTGGGGACAGGGCGCCGGAACACTGAAGCTTTCTTT.

The gene calls are TRBV7-9 and TRBJ1-2; D unresolved. This CDR3 region has 14 residues. Trimming removed 5 bases from V and 6 bases from J, with 16 bases in between. Germline V gives CDR1 SEHNR, CDR2 FQNEAQ (reference sequence). The CDR3 region is CASSVTTQGDGYTF. The DNA of the CDR3 is TGTGCCAGCAGCGTCACTACACAAGGTGATGGCTACACCTTC.

The chain is built from TRBV15 and TRBJ1-2; a possible D gene is TRBD1 (5 bases). This CDR3 is 15 amino acids long. Germline V lookup: CDR1 LNHNV, CDR2 YYDKDF (reference sequence). Trimming pared 1 base from V and 0 bases from J, leaving 9 bases between. The CDR3 reads CATSRGGRANYGYTF. CDR3 DNA sequence: TGTGCCACCAGCAGAGGAGGCAGGGCTAACTATGGCTACACCTTC.

This chain connects TRBV11-2 to TRBJ2-3, with D uncertain. This CDR3 comprises 14 residues. The germline V and J ends were trimmed by 5 bases and 0 bases, with 9 bases remaining between them. The germline gives CDR1 SGHAT, CDR2 FQNNGV. CDR3 in DNA: TGTGCCAGCAGCCGAGGAGACAGCACAGATACGCAGTATTTT. Translation gives CASSRGDSTDTQYF.

This rearrangement joins TRBV9 to TRBJ2-7; 7 bases map to TRBD2. CDR3 size: 15 residues. In germline, CDR1 is SGDLS, CDR2 YYNGEE. V shed 4 bases, J shed 2 bases, and the junction held 9 bases outside the gene matches. CDR3 nucleotide sequence: TGTGCCAGCAGCCCCGGGCGGGAGCGCACCTACGAGCAGTACTTC. Translating gives CASSPGRERTYEQYF.